This T cell receptor (beta chain) was identified in a study of T cells in Graves' hyperthyroidism and ophthalmopathy. Using RNA transcripts as the source, TCR beta CDR3 regions were amplified. First-round RT-PCR of the TCR CDR3 relied on the HTBI primer set. Each CDR3 protein is one row after TCRdb ran MiXCR on the multiplex PCR reads. The sample has approximately 200,000 distinct CDR3 sequences; approximately 20% are singletons. Germline-derived CDR1 and CDR2 are DFQATT and SNEGSKA (reference sequence). V dropped 1 base and J dropped 3; count of bases not matched to a gene: 9. The CDR3 consists of 18 residues. Stability of Graves' hyperthyroidism was defined as absent ophthalmopathy progression within 18 months. This clonotype was found many times.

The genes are TRBV20-1 and TRBJ2-2; 12 positions match TRBD2. This TCR was recovered from a man aged 40-49 years with Graves' hyperthyroidism. The sequenced material came from blood. The CDR3 region has the DNA TGCAGTGCTAGAGTCCGGCTAGCGGGGGGGAGGGACACCGGGGAGCTGTTTTTT. It codes for CSARVRLAGGRDTGELFF.